This T cell receptor (beta chain) was captured in a study of technical replicates of blood from a few donors. The germline V gene has CDR1 SGHTA and CDR2 FQGNSA. The CDR3 runs to 16 residues. V gave up 3 bases and J gave up 4 bases, with 16 bases separating them. Produced via immunoSEQ multiplex PCR; TCRdb's table is partial and in-frame only. The sample contains 54,000 or so clones, approximately 94% of which appear only once. The chain employs TRBV7-2 and TRBJ2-1; possible D gene TRBD1, 5 bases. This clonotype was obtained from a human donor in good health. Sequenced sample: T cells isolated from PBMCs. CDR3 bases: TGTGCCAGCAGCTTCTCCGGAACAGGAGCGTACAATGAGCAGTTCTTC. Translated, it gives CASSFSGTGAYNEQFF.